This paragraph reports one T cell receptor (beta chain). Its specificity is unknown. There are 16 residues in the CDR3. Trimming cost V 2 bases and J 2 bases; bases outside gene matches: 6. Germline CDR1 SGHVS, CDR2 FNYEAQ. TCRdb's table, derived via immunoSEQ multiplex PCR, lists solely in-frame clones and lacks some. Among approximately 92,000 clones listed, more than 95% were seen once. These data originate in a study of OX40 agonist ivuxolimab in advanced cancers. Findings and caveats of the study: At doses 0.1 to 3.0 mg/kg, CD4+ and CD8+ clones expanded.

The material sequenced was CD4+ or CD8+ T cells sorted from blood, taken in a trial of the OX40 agonist ivuxolimab. The chain links TRBV7-6 to TRBJ2-3, with 8 nucleotides matching TRBD2. The receptor's source is an adult with an advanced solid tumor such as melanoma, head and neck, liver or kidney cancer. The CDR3 DNA sequence: TGTGCCAGCAGCTTAAATGGCGGGGGGTCCACAGATACGCAGTATTTT. Its protein product is CASSLNGGGSTDTQYF.